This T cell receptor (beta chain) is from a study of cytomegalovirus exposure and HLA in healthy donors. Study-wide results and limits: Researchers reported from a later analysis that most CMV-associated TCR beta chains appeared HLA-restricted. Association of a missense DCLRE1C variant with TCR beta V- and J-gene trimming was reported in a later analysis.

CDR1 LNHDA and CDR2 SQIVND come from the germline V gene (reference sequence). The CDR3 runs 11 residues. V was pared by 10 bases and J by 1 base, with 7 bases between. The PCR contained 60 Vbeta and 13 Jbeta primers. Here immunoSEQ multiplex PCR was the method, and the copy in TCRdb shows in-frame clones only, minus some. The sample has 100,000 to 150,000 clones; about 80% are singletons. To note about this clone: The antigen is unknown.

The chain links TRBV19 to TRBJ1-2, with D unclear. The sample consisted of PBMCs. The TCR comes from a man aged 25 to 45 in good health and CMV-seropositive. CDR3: CATRSNYGYTF. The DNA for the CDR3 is TGTGCCACCCGCAGTAACTATGGCTACACCTTC.